Listed here are 30 T cell receptor beta chains from one sample, sequenced in a study of T cell repertoires in cytomegalovirus infection. TCRdb reprocessed the reads with MiXCR, giving one entry per CDR3 protein. The sample yields around 900,000 distinct CDR3 sequences, around 30% seen once. No cognate antigen is known for these TCRs. This specimen was cultured CD8+ T cells from PBMCs, taken from culture after CMV antigen stimulation. These receptors all stem from a human donor in good health (CMV status not recorded). Some clones in this sample may be carry-over from other donors' samples.

The chain carries TRBV29-1 and TRBJ1-1, with TRBD1 identical over 8 bases. The CDR3 sequence is 18 residues long. Trimming at V came to 3 bases and at J to 3 bases, leaving 18 bases not matched to a gene. From germline, CDR1 is SQVTM and CDR2 ANQGSEA. CDR3 sequence (DNA): TGCAGCGTTGAGTACCTGTTTGGACAGGGAGGTCGGGACACTGAAGCTTTCTTT. This sequence encodes CSVEYLFGQGGRDTEAFF.

This clonotype was counted a few times. J is TRBJ1-5 and V is TRBV27; possible D gene TRBD1, 5 bases. The germline CDR1 and CDR2 sequences are MNHEY and SMNVEV (reference sequence). The CDR3 is 14 amino acids. V was clipped by 5 bases and J by 7 bases, with 15 bases between them. The CDR3 DNA is TGTGCCAGCAGTCCCGCGATGGGGCGACAGCCCCAGCATTTT. This translates into CASSPAMGRQPQHF.

The chain couples TRBV6-1 to TRBJ2-7; D is perhaps TRBD1 (6 bases). The ends were cut back, 3 bases at V and 1 base at J, with 13 bases in the middle. The CDR3 is made up of 15 amino acids. Germline V lookup: CDR1 MNHNS, CDR2 SASEGT. The CDR3 is CASSEDSFFSYEQYV. The CDR3 region has the DNA TGTGCCAGCAGTGAGGACAGTTTCTTTTCCTACGAGCAGTACGTC.

This clonotype was seen only a few times. The V call is TRBV19, the J call TRBJ2-3, with D unresolved. Germline values: CDR1 LNHDA, CDR2 SQIVND (reference sequence). With 4 bases removed from V and 2 bases from J, the gap between germline ends came to 7 bases. The CDR3 has 13 amino acids. This CDR3 reads CASSRIPTDTQYF. The CDR3 nucleotides are TGTGCCAGTAGTAGAATTCCCACAGATACGCAGTATTTT.

Only a few counts were recorded for this clonotype. The chain is built from TRBV10-3 and TRBJ1-2, with D perhaps TRBD1 (5 bases). Per the germline V gene, CDR1 is ENHRY and CDR2 is SYGVKD. The CDR3 length is 14 residues. V was clipped by 5 bases and J by 3 bases, with 13 bases between them. The CDR3, as DNA: TGTGCCATCAGTATTAATCAGGGATACTATGGCTACACCTTC. Its translation is CAISINQGYYGYTF.

The CDR3 DNA reads as TGTGCCAGCAGCTTAGCCGCTTCCAGGGGGGCCAACGCTGAAGCTTTCTTT. It codes for CASSLAASRGANAEAFF. V gene TRBV11-2 combines with J gene TRBJ1-1; 7 nucleotides line up with TRBD1. The CDR3 has 17 amino acids. CDR1 and CDR2 from the germline V gene are SGHAT and FQNNGV. Unmatched junction bases numbered 14, after V lost 1 base and J lost 6 bases. The variable domain in full, with the rest retrieved from reference TRBV11-2 and TRBJ1-1, is EAGVAQSPRYKIIEKRQSVAFWCNPISGHATLYWYQQILGQGPKLLIQFQNNGVVDDSQLPKDRFSAERLKGVDSTLKIQPAKLEDSAVYLCASSLAASRGANAEAFFGQGTRLTVV.

The V call is TRBV7-9, the J call TRBJ1-1; a possible D gene is TRBD1 (5 bases). Germline V gene lookup returns CDR1 SEHNR and CDR2 FQNEAQ (reference sequence). CDR3 length equals 11 residues. The CDR3 is CAWDGPTEAFF. CDR3 bases: TGTGCGTGGGACGGACCTACTGAAGCTTTCTTT.

This chain uses TRBV3-1 with TRBJ1-6, with D possibly being TRBD1 (5 bases). The germline gives CDR1 LGHDT, CDR2 YNNKEL (reference sequence). The CDR3 is 14 residues long. Trimming removed 8 bases from V and 7 bases from J, with 15 bases in between. CDR3 DNA: TGTGCCAGCCAGCAGGGATTTGTAAATTCACCCCTCCACTTT. Its protein product is CASQQGFVNSPLHF.

This clonotype was recorded only once. A much bigger clone sits one base away, suggesting this may be a read error. V and J are TRBV27 and TRBJ2-1; 8 nucleotides line up with TRBD2. This CDR3 spans 18 amino acids. In germline, CDR1 is MNHEY, CDR2 SMNVEV (reference sequence). The CDR3 sequence is CASSQGRAGAVSNNEQFF. DNA of the CDR3: TGTGCCAGCAGTCAGGGGCGAGCGGGAGCGGTCTCCAACAATGAGCAGTTCTTC.

There are many counts of this clonotype. V and J are TRBV6-5 and TRBJ2-5, with D uncertain. This CDR3 spans 16 amino acids. CDR1 and CDR2 from the germline V gene are MNHEY and SVGAGI. With 0 bases removed from V and 1 base from J, the gap between germline ends came to 12 bases. The CDR3 nucleotides read TGTGCCAGCAGTTACTCGATACAGTCCCTCCAAGAGACCCAGTACTTC. Its translation is CASSYSIQSLQETQYF.

This chain connects TRBV14 to TRBJ1-3, with 12 bases identical to TRBD1. Germline-derived CDR1 and CDR2 are SGHDN and FVKESK. Trimming cost V 5 bases and J 5 bases; bases outside gene matches: 10. This CDR3 is built from 17 residues. The CDR3 here is CASSLYPGQGARNTIYF. Here the CDR3 DNA reads TGTGCCAGCAGCTTGTATCCGGGACAGGGGGCAAGAAACACCATATATTTT.

Only a few counts were recorded for this clonotype. This chain joins TRBV11-2 and TRBJ2-6; D is ambiguous. The ends were cut back, 5 bases at V and 2 bases at J, with 22 bases in the middle. Germline V gene lookup returns CDR1 SGHAT and CDR2 FQNNGV. The CDR3 spans 19 residues. CDR3 residues: CASSPTRPRALTGANVLTF. CDR3 in DNA: TGTGCCAGCAGCCCCACGCGGCCGAGAGCCCTCACTGGGGCCAACGTCCTGACTTTC.

This clonotype was observed many times. The rearrangement links TRBV7-6 to TRBJ2-3; 9 nucleotides align to TRBD2. The germline gives CDR1 SGHVS, CDR2 FNYEAQ. V shed 2 bases and J 4 bases; nucleotides not matched to a gene: 7. This CDR3 comprises 16 residues. The CDR3 DNA follows: TGTGCCAGCAGCTTACGTCTGGCGGGGGGGCCAGATACGCAGTATTTT. This encodes CASSLRLAGGPDTQYF.

This clonotype was seen a handful of times. This CDR3 is CASSSPRARGLAGGTNEQFF. The CDR3 nucleotides are TGTGCCAGCAGCTCCCCCAGGGCGCGTGGCTTAGCGGGGGGAACCAATGAGCAGTTCTTC. The chain carries TRBV7-9 and TRBJ2-1; 10 bases are shared with TRBD2. V shed 4 bases and J 6 bases; nucleotides not matched to a gene: 21. This CDR3 has 20 amino acids. The germline V gene encodes CDR1 SEHNR and CDR2 FQNEAQ (reference sequence).

In its sample, this clonotype was seen a few times. The chain uses TRBV6-1 and TRBJ2-4; TRBD1 might be the D (5 bases). CDR3 length: 12 residues. Germline CDR1 reads MNHNS; CDR2 reads SASEGT. V gave up 8 bases and J gave up 3 bases, with 8 bases separating them. Written as DNA, the CDR3 is TGTGCCAGCGAGGACATCAAAAACATTCAGTACTTC. Translation gives CASEDIKNIQYF.

The chain links TRBV7-9 to TRBJ1-1; no clear D gene. CDR3 length: 16 residues. Deletions cut 1 base from V and 2 bases from J, with 14 bases between. Germline lookup yields CDR1 SEHNR and CDR2 FQNEAQ (reference sequence). This CDR3 reads CASSLVHEGINTEAFF. DNA of the CDR3: TGTGCCAGCAGCTTAGTTCACGAGGGAATTAACACTGAAGCTTTCTTT. Using reference TRBV7-9 and TRBJ1-1 for the parts outside the CDR3, the full variable domain is DTGVSQNPRHKITKRGQNVTFRCDPISEHNRLYWYRQTLGQGPEFLTYFQNEAQLEKSRLLSDRFSAERPKGSFSTLEIQRTEQGDSAMYLCASSLVHEGINTEAFFGQGTRLTVV.

This chain connects TRBV12-5 to TRBJ1-5, with D possibly matching TRBD1 (5 bases). Germline V gene lookup returns CDR1 LGHNT and CDR2 FRNRAP. Trimming took 3 bases from V and 5 from J, leaving 14 bases between them. The CDR3 sequence is 15 residues long. CDR3 in amino acids: CASGLGTGRDQPQHF. Here the CDR3 DNA reads TGTGCTAGTGGTTTAGGGACGGGTAGGGATCAGCCCCAGCATTTT.

The chain links TRBV6-8 to TRBJ1-2; no firm D call. CDR1 MNHGY and CDR2 SAAAGT come from the germline V gene. This CDR3 spans 16 amino acids. The V end was cut by 0 bases, the J end by 5 bases, with 16 bases between. CDR3 sequence reads: CASSYSRHSRTYGYTF. The DNA for the CDR3 is TGTGCCAGCAGTTACTCTAGACATTCCAGGACTTATGGCTACACCTTC.

Ten or more counts support this clonotype. The chain has TRBV6-2 or TRBV6-3 and TRBJ2-7; possibly TRBD2 for D (5 bases). V gave up 3 bases and J gave up 1 base, with 13 bases separating them. This CDR3 has 15 residues. Germline V CDR1 and CDR2: MNHEY, SVGEGT. Written as DNA, the CDR3 is TGTGCCAGCAGTTATCGGACTCATTCTTCCTACGAGCAGTACTTC. This sequence encodes CASSYRTHSSYEQYF.

The CDR3 protein is CASSAGQVTYEQYV. The DNA for the CDR3 is TGTGCCAGCAGTGCGGGACAGGTGACCTACGAGCAGTACGTC. V and J are TRBV2 and TRBJ2-7; 8 bases match TRBD1. The ends lost 4 bases at V and 2 bases at J; junction bases unmatched: 4. The length of the CDR3 is 14 residues. Germline V gives CDR1 SNHLY, CDR2 FYNNEI.

The chain is built from TRBV4-3 and TRBJ2-6, with unresolved D. This CDR3 region has 16 residues. The germline V and J ends were trimmed by 3 bases and 0 bases, with 9 bases remaining between them. From germline, CDR1 is LGHNA and CDR2 YSLEER. The CDR3 sequence: CASSQALFSGANVLTF. Here the CDR3 DNA reads TGCGCCAGCAGCCAGGCCCTGTTCTCTGGGGCCAACGTCCTGACTTTC.

The V gene is TRBV10-1, the J gene TRBJ1-1; D uncertain. Germline CDR1 reads WNHNN; CDR2 reads SYGVQD (reference sequence). V was shortened by 2 bases and J by 1 base, with 11 bases between the two germline ends. This CDR3 is built from 15 residues. The CDR3: CASSETAGENTEAFF. For the CDR3, the DNA is TGCGCCAGCAGTGAGACAGCGGGAGAGAACACTGAAGCTTTCTTT.

The chain joins TRBV19 to TRBJ1-1; D gene ambiguous. The CDR3 is 13 residues long. The V end lost 3 bases, the J end lost 7 bases, and 12 bases lay between the germline ends. CDR1 is LNHDA, CDR2 SQIVND, per germline (reference sequence). DNA of the CDR3: TGTGCCAGTAGTATTCTCAGGCAAGATGAAGCTTTCTTT. Translated: CASSILRQDEAFF.

V usage is TRBV4-1 and J usage is TRBJ2-1; TRBD1 is a possible D gene (6 bases). Germline CDR1 MGHRA, CDR2 YSYEKL. V shed 1 base and J shed 6 bases, with 19 bases lying between them. The CDR3 covers 17 residues. Written as DNA, the CDR3 is TGCGCCAGCAGCCAAGGGAACGGAAATAGGGGGTTCAATGAGCAGTTCTTC. Amino acid sequence: CASSQGNGNRGFNEQFF.

The chain joins TRBV19 to TRBJ2-7, with 7 bases that match TRBD1. Looked up from germline, CDR1 is LNHDA and CDR2 is SQIVND (reference sequence). The CDR3 consists of 14 residues. J gave up 4 bases and V 2 bases, and 5 bases lay outside the gene matches. The CDR3 bases are TGTGCCAGTAGTATAACGACAGGGCGGTACGAGCAGTACTTC. This encodes CASSITTGRYEQYF.

The chain has TRBV7-2 and TRBJ1-2; D unclear. CDR1 and CDR2 (germline): SGHTA, FQGNSA. This CDR3 region has 14 residues. V lost 7 bases and J 7 bases, leaving 19 bases between the germline ends. The CDR3 is CASNYPPARFGYTF. In DNA form, the CDR3 reads TGTGCCAGCAATTACCCCCCCGCGAGGTTTGGCTACACCTTC.

This clonotype was seen a handful of times. V is TRBV7-9 and J is TRBJ2-1; D perhaps matches TRBD2 (6 bases). V gave up 3 bases and J gave up 9 bases, with 24 bases separating them. CDR3 size: 17 residues. Germline-derived CDR1 and CDR2 are SEHNR and FQNEAQ (reference sequence). In DNA form, the CDR3 reads TGTGCCAGCAGCTTCATGCCGGGACTCTTGACGGTTAGTGAGCAGTTCTTC. It specifies CASSFMPGLLTVSEQFF.

This clonotype was seen a handful of times. This chain links TRBV7-6 with TRBJ2-2; D is ambiguous. Trimming took off 6 bases at V and 6 bases at J, with 8 bases between the two ends. Per germline, CDR1 SGHVS and CDR2 FNYEAQ. This CDR3 region has 12 residues. The CDR3 region is CASRRMAGELFF. CDR3 sequence (DNA): TGTGCCAGCAGGCGAATGGCCGGGGAGCTGTTTTTT. Full variable domain (missing parts from reference TRBV7-6 and TRBJ2-2): GAGVSQSPRYKVTKRGQDVALRCDPISGHVSLYWYRQALGQGPEFLTYFNYEAQQDKSGLPNDRFSAERPEGSISTLTIQRTEQRDSAMYRCASRRMAGELFFGEGSRLTVL.

CDR3 DNA: TGTGCCAGCAGCTCCTACCGGGACAGGGGGCGAAAGAACACTGAAGCTTTCTTT. Amino acid sequence: CASSSYRDRGRKNTEAFF. The chain couples TRBV11-2 to TRBJ1-1; 12 bases are shared with TRBD1. CDR3 length equals 18 residues. Germline V gene sequence: CDR1 SGHAT, CDR2 FQNNGV. V was pared by 4 bases and J by 1 base, with 10 bases of the junction left unmatched.

This clonotype came up a few times. The chain couples TRBV7-9 to TRBJ1-3, with 9 bases fitting TRBD1. J lost 6 bases, V lost 9 bases, and 12 bases had no gene match. CDR3 size: 15 residues. From germline, CDR1 is SEHNR and CDR2 FQNEAQ (reference sequence). The chain's CDR3 is CASDNRDRALNTIYF. CDR3 sequence (DNA): TGTGCCAGTGACAACCGGGACAGGGCTCTAAACACCATATATTTT.